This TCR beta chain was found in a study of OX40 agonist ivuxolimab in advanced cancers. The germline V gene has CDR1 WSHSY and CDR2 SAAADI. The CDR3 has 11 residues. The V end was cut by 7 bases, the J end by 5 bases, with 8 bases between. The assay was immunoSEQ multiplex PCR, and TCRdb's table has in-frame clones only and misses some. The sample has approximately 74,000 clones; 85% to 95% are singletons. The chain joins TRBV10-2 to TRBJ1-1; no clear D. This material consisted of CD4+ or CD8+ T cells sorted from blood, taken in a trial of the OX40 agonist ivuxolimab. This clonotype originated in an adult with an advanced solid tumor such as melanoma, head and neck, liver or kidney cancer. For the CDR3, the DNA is TGCGCCAGCACCTATAGTACTGAAGCTTTCTTT. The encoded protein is CASTYSTEAFF.